The 27 T cell receptor beta chains presented below share a single source sample, sequenced in a study of T cells in Graves' hyperthyroidism and ophthalmopathy. The investigators amplified TCR beta CDR3 regions from RNA transcripts. The study used the HTBI primer set for a first-round RT-PCR of the TCR CDR3. One entry per CDR3 protein results from TCRdb running MiXCR on the multiplex PCR reads. This sample carries 550,000 to 800,000 distinct CDR3 sequences, roughly 17% of them seen once, and the ten largest clones take roughly a sixth. Material for sequencing was blood. The receptors here all came from a man between 50 and 59 years old with Graves' hyperthyroidism.

This clonotype was seen more than once but under ten times. This chain connects TRBV7-9 to TRBJ2-3; D may correspond to TRBD1 or TRBD2 (5 bases each). The CDR3 is 16 residues long. Germline V gene sequence: CDR1 SEHNR, CDR2 FQNEAQ (reference sequence). Trimming removed 8 bases from V and 5 bases from J, with 23 bases in between. DNA of the CDR3: TGTGCCAGCTACCCCCCGGACGGGGCCCTTCGAGATACGCAGTATTTT. This gives the protein CASYPPDGALRDTQYF. The entire variable domain, with the rest obtained from reference TRBV7-9 and TRBJ2-3, is as follows: DTGVSQNPRHKITKRGQNVTFRCDPISEHNRLYWYRQTLGQGPEFLTYFQNEAQLEKSRLLSDRFSAERPKGSFSTLEIQRTEQGDSAMYLCASYPPDGALRDTQYFGPGTRLTVL.

This clonotype was seen a few times. The chain is built from TRBV4-1 and TRBJ2-7, with 7 bases matching TRBD2. The germline V gene has CDR1 MGHRA and CDR2 YSYEKL. Unmatched junction bases numbered 6, after V lost 2 bases and J lost 2 bases. The CDR3 length is 15 residues. The CDR3 sequence: CASSQPTSNPYEQYF. For the CDR3, the DNA is TGCGCCAGCAGCCAACCGACTAGCAATCCCTACGAGCAGTACTTC.

This clonotype has ten or more counts. The chain uses TRBV11-2 and TRBJ1-4, with a tentative D call TRBD1 (5 bases). The CDR3 is made up of 14 amino acids. The germline V gene encodes CDR1 SGHAT and CDR2 FQNNGV. Between the trimmed V and J ends, which lost 5 bases and 5 bases, there was a span of 12 bases. The CDR3 sequence is CASSPQRGNEKLFF. CDR3 bases: TGTGCCAGCAGCCCCCAGAGGGGAAATGAAAAACTGTTTTTT. The full variable domain, rest sourced from reference TRBV11-2 and TRBJ1-4, is EAGVAQSPRYKIIEKRQSVAFWCNPISGHATLYWYQQILGQGPKLLIQFQNNGVVDDSQLPKDRFSAERLKGVDSTLKIQPAKLEDSAVYLCASSPQRGNEKLFFGSGTQLSVL.

This chain uses TRBV6-2 or TRBV6-3 with TRBJ2-1; 9 bases match TRBD1. CDR3 length: 14 residues. Germline V gene data show CDR1 as MNHEY and CDR2 as SVGEGT. The V gene end was trimmed by 7 bases and the J gene end by 8 bases; junction bases not matched to a gene: 9. CDR3 amino acids: CASNPGQGWYEQFF. CDR3 DNA sequence: TGTGCCAGCAATCCGGGACAGGGCTGGTATGAGCAGTTCTTC.

This clonotype has at least ten counts. The chain uses TRBV12-3 or TRBV12-4 and TRBJ2-7; 8 bases line up with TRBD2. Unmatched junction bases numbered 6, after V lost 3 bases and J lost 2 bases. The CDR3 has 15 residues. In nucleotides, the CDR3 is TGTGCCAGCAGTTTCGACGGGAGGGCCCCCTACGAGCAGTACTTC. Protein product: CASSFDGRAPYEQYF.

In its sample, this clonotype was seen a few times. The chain joins TRBV24-1 to TRBJ2-2; TRBD2 matches at 9 bases. Germline CDR1 and CDR2: KGHDR and SFDVKD. This CDR3 has 16 amino acids. The junction had 4 bases not matched to a gene; V was cut back by 1 base and J by 5 bases. The DNA for the CDR3 is TGTGCCACCAGTGATTTTCGGCTAGCGGGGACCGGGGAGCTGTTTTTT. It codes for CATSDFRLAGTGELFF.

This clonotype was counted many times. The CDR3 loop reads CASSQARTGGNNEQFF. CDR3 bases: TGTGCCAGCAGCCAAGCGCGGACAGGGGGTAACAATGAGCAGTTCTTC. The chain couples TRBV11-2 to TRBJ2-1, with 10 bases fitting TRBD1. With 5 bases clipped from V and 5 bases from J, the junction kept 9 bases outside the gene matches. Germline lookup yields CDR1 SGHAT and CDR2 FQNNGV. This CDR3 has 16 amino acids. The variable domain in full, with the rest retrieved from reference TRBV11-2 and TRBJ2-1, is EAGVAQSPRYKIIEKRQSVAFWCNPISGHATLYWYQQILGQGPKLLIQFQNNGVVDDSQLPKDRFSAERLKGVDSTLKIQPAKLEDSAVYLCASSQARTGGNNEQFFGPGTRLTVL.

To note about this clonotype: This may come from a read error, since a much larger clone is one base off. The chain carries TRBV7-2 and TRBJ2-3; D possibly matches TRBD1 or TRBD2 (5 bases each). CDR3 length equals 18 residues. Looked up from germline, CDR1 is SGHTA and CDR2 is FQGNSA. V gave up 7 bases and J gave up 3 bases, with 26 bases separating them. In DNA, the CDR3 is TGTGCCAGCAACAGGTTTTCGAGAGGGCCCTTAAGAACAGATACGCAGTATTTT. This gives the protein CASNRFSRGPLRTDTQYF. Full variable domain (remainder filled in from reference TRBV7-2 and TRBJ2-3): GAGVSQSPSNKVTEKGKDVELRCDPISGHTALYWYRQSLGQGLEFLIYFQGNSAPDKSGLPSDRFSAERTGGSVSTLTIQRTQQEDSAVYLCASNRFSRGPLRTDTQYFGPGTRLTVL.

This clonotype was counted many times. V and J are TRBV10-3 and TRBJ1-2, with D unclear. Germline CDR1 reads ENHRY; CDR2 reads SYGVKD. V lost 0 bases and J 3 bases, leaving 17 bases between the germline ends. This CDR3 has 17 residues. This chain's CDR3 is CAISESLVRGTHYGYTF. The CDR3 region has the DNA TGTGCCATCAGTGAGTCGCTTGTCCGGGGAACTCACTATGGCTACACCTTC.

A few counts support this clonotype. A much bigger clone sits one base away, suggesting this may be a read error. The V gene is TRBV2, the J gene TRBJ2-3; 9 bases match TRBD2. Germline loops: CDR1 SNHLY, CDR2 FYNNEI. This CDR3 is built from 16 residues. The CDR3 region is CASSSGTSSLTDTQCF. The CDR3 region has the DNA TGTGCCAGCAGTTCGGGGACTAGCTCCCTCACAGATACGCAGTGTTTT.

The rearrangement joins TRBV28 to TRBJ2-1; a weak D match, TRBD2 (6 bases). The V end was cut by 3 bases, the J end by 4 bases, with 13 bases between. Germline CDR1 MDHEN, CDR2 SYDVKM. CDR3 length equals 15 residues. CDR3 DNA sequence: TGTGCCAGCAGTTTTGGCGGGACCGGGTACAATGAGCAGTTCTTC. It codes for CASSFGGTGYNEQFF.

Many counts were recorded for this clonotype. This rearrangement joins TRBV27 to TRBJ2-7; D remains unclear. Germline V gene data show CDR1 as MNHEY and CDR2 as SMNVEV (reference sequence). The CDR3 loop spans 13 amino acids. Trimming cost V 0 bases and J 7 bases, with 10 bases left between them. The CDR3 nucleotides are TGTGCCAGCAGTTTATCGGGTCTGAAGGAGCAGTACTTC. This sequence encodes CASSLSGLKEQYF.

The chain uses TRBV6-1 and TRBJ1-5, with unresolved D. In germline, CDR1 is MNHNS, CDR2 SASEGT. The CDR3 is 17 residues long. With 0 bases removed from V and 2 bases from J, the gap between germline ends came to 14 bases. CDR3 residues: CASSEAVGDRGNQPQHF. DNA for the CDR3: TGTGCCAGCAGTGAAGCGGTAGGAGATAGGGGCAATCAGCCCCAGCATTTT.

J is TRBJ2-7 and V is TRBV7-8, with TRBD1 identical over 7 bases. This CDR3 is 14 amino acids long. V was clipped by 0 bases and J by 6 bases; unmatched bases: 5. CDR1 SGHVS and CDR2 FQNEAQ come from the germline V gene. The CDR3 protein is CASSLARQGSEQYF. The CDR3 DNA reads TGTGCCAGCAGCTTAGCGAGACAGGGCTCCGAGCAGTACTTC.

This clonotype was seen repeatedly, ten times or more. The chain carries TRBV19 and TRBJ1-1; D ambiguous. The CDR3 contains 18 residues. The germline V and J ends were trimmed by 3 bases and 7 bases, with 27 bases remaining between them. The V gene's germline CDR1 is LNHDA and CDR2 SQIVND (reference sequence). The CDR3, as DNA: TGTGCCAGTAGTATCAGTTTGGGCCGGTGGGGTCAGGTCCATGAAGCTTTCTTT. Protein: CASSISLGRWGQVHEAFF.

V usage is TRBV11-2 and J usage is TRBJ1-3; D gene unclear. Germline V gene lookup returns CDR1 SGHAT and CDR2 FQNNGV. V gave up 5 bases and J gave up 8 bases, with 19 bases separating them. The length of the CDR3 is 15 residues. The CDR3 protein is CASSPLDPGRYTIYF. The DNA for the CDR3 is TGTGCCAGCAGCCCACTGGACCCGGGCAGGTACACCATATATTTT.

This clonotype was seen at least ten times. The rearrangement links TRBV2 to TRBJ2-7, with D unclear. Per germline, CDR1 SNHLY and CDR2 FYNNEI. The CDR3 is 17 residues long. The V gene lost 4 bases and the J gene lost 0 bases, with 19 bases spanning the gap. CDR3 protein: CASSGPIMARSSYEQYF. DNA of the CDR3: TGTGCCAGCAGTGGCCCCATAATGGCCAGGAGCTCCTACGAGCAGTACTTC.

This clonotype has only a few counts. The junction does not match germline at one end; this may be a read error. The rearrangement uses TRBV29-1 and TRBJ2-1, with D tentatively TRBD2 (5 bases). The CDR3 length is 13 residues. The germline V gene has CDR1 SQVTM and CDR2 ANQGSEA. The CDR3 sequence is CSAEWLAGNEQFF. The CDR3 DNA reads as TGCAGCGCTGAATGGCTAGCAGGCAATGAGCAGTTCTTC.

The CDR3 DNA reads TGCGCCAGCAGTGAGGGATCAGAGTTTTCCTACGAGCAGTACTTC. It translates to CASSEGSEFSYEQYF. V and J are TRBV10-2 and TRBJ2-7; D remains ambiguous. CDR3 length equals 15 residues. Trimming took 2 bases from V and 1 from J, leaving 12 bases between them. Germline CDR1 reads WSHSY; CDR2 reads SAAADI.

This clonotype was detected many times. J is TRBJ2-3 and V is TRBV28; maybe TRBD2 (5 bases). The CDR3 covers 14 residues. The germline V gene encodes CDR1 MDHEN and CDR2 SYDVKM. The germline V and J ends were trimmed by 2 bases and 4 bases, with 10 bases remaining between them. CDR3 loop: CASSLGTSSDTQYF. The CDR3 bases are TGTGCCAGCAGTTTAGGTACTAGTTCAGATACGCAGTATTTT.

This clonotype showed up many times. The V call is TRBV2, the J call TRBJ2-1, with 8 bases identical to TRBD1. CDR1 and CDR2 (germline): SNHLY, FYNNEI. This CDR3 comprises 14 residues. The V segment lost 6 bases and the J segment 3 bases; nucleotides outside the gene matches: 4. CDR3 sequence: CASRDRGNYNEQFF. The CDR3, as DNA: TGTGCCAGCAGAGACAGGGGAAACTACAATGAGCAGTTCTTC.

This clonotype occurred many times. The J gene is TRBJ2-7, the V gene TRBV29-1; D unresolved. This CDR3 comprises 14 residues. The V gene's germline CDR1 is SQVTM and CDR2 ANQGSEA. The V end was cut by 3 bases, the J end by 1 base, with 13 bases between. This chain's CDR3 is CSVEIPGGSYEQYF. The CDR3 DNA is TGCAGCGTTGAGATCCCAGGTGGTTCCTACGAGCAGTACTTC.

This clonotype was detected a few times. The rearrangement joins TRBV28 to TRBJ1-4, with a possible D match to TRBD1 (5 bases). The germline V and J ends were trimmed by 3 bases and 7 bases, with 12 bases remaining between them. From germline, CDR1 is MDHEN and CDR2 SYDVKM. This CDR3 is built from 14 residues. In nucleotides, the CDR3 is TGTGCCAGCAGTTTTCGGCAGGGCCTTGAAAAACTGTTTTTT. Encoded protein: CASSFRQGLEKLFF.

Comments on this clonotype: Given a much more abundant clone one base away, this may be a read error. The chain employs TRBV10-2 and TRBJ1-1; a possible D gene is TRBD1 (6 bases). There are 16 residues in the CDR3. The germline gives CDR1 WSHSY, CDR2 SAAADI. CDR3 nucleotide sequence: TGTGCCAGCAGCAAATTCGGGGGGCTGACGAACACTGACGCTTTCTTT. As protein: CASSKFGGLTNTDAFF.

The V and J genes are TRBV28 and TRBJ1-2; 9 bases fit TRBD1. CDR1 and CDR2 from the germline V gene are MDHEN and SYDVKM. Germline trimming cut 3 bases from V and 2 bases from J; bases unmatched to any gene: 7. CDR3 length: 16 residues. CDR3 region: CASSFYPGTGNYGYTF. The CDR3 bases are TGTGCCAGCAGTTTTTATCCCGGGACAGGGAACTATGGCTACACCTTC.

This clonotype was seen many times. The rearrangement uses TRBV7-9 and TRBJ2-1; D assignment may be TRBD1 or TRBD2 (7 bases each). Germline CDR1 is SEHNR and CDR2 is FQNEAQ (reference sequence). The ends were cut back, 7 bases at V and 5 bases at J, with 15 bases in the middle. This CDR3 is built from 14 residues. The CDR3, as DNA: TGTGCCAGCACCAAAAGCGGGACAGACAATGAGCAGTTCTTC. Protein: CASTKSGTDNEQFF.

This clonotype was counted at least ten times. V gene TRBV27 combines with J gene TRBJ1-6; D perhaps matches TRBD1 (5 bases). The V gene lost 4 bases and the J gene lost 13 bases, with 14 bases spanning the gap. There are 13 residues in the CDR3. Germline CDR1 is MNHEY and CDR2 is SMNVEV (reference sequence). The chain's CDR3 is CASSSGAFRPLHF. Written as DNA, the CDR3 is TGTGCCAGCAGTTCCGGGGCCTTTCGGCCCCTCCACTTT.